One sample yielded the 25 T cell receptor beta chains listed below, sequenced in a study of T cells in Graves' hyperthyroidism and ophthalmopathy. The source material, RNA transcripts, was used to amplify TCR beta CDR3 regions. A set of HTBI primers served as the primers for a first-round RT-PCR of the TCR CDR3. TCRdb reprocessed the multiplex PCR reads with MiXCR, giving one entry per CDR3 protein. The profile covers more than 450,000 distinct CDR3 sequences, with 15% to 20% appearing a single time and about half taken by the ten largest. Material: blood. The receptors shown here come from a man aged 35 to 55 with Graves' ophthalmopathy.

J is TRBJ2-4 and V is TRBV5-6; perhaps TRBD2 as D (5 bases). V dropped 4 bases and J dropped 9 bases, with 11 bases sitting between them. CDR1 and CDR2 (germline): SGHDT, YYEEEE. The CDR3 contains 12 residues. Here the CDR3 DNA reads TGTGCCAGCAGCGACATACGGGGCATTCAGTACTTC. Protein: CASSDIRGIQYF.

The chain links TRBV30 to TRBJ1-4; tentatively, D is TRBD1 (5 bases). Germline CDR1 is GTSNPN and CDR2 is SVGIG (reference sequence). CDR3 length: 17 amino acids. V lost 0 bases, J lost 7 bases, and 21 bases lay in between. The CDR3 spells CAWSVRGRGVFFEKLFF. The CDR3 DNA is TGTGCCTGGAGTGTACGGGGCAGAGGGGTTTTTTTTGAAAAACTGTTTTTT.

This clonotype was counted at least ten times. The chain employs TRBV11-1 and TRBJ2-7; 10 positions match TRBD1. V lost 6 bases to trimming and J lost 5 bases; unmatched junction nucleotides: 13. Germline CDR1 reads SGHAT; CDR2 reads FQDESV (reference sequence). This CDR3 has 16 residues. CDR3 nucleotide sequence: TGTGCCAGCAGTCTTAAGGGGGGACAGGGGCTCCACGAGCAGTACTTC. The encoded protein is CASSLKGGQGLHEQYF.

The chain has TRBV7-2 and TRBJ1-2; 8 bases map to TRBD1. J was trimmed by 6 bases and V by 5 bases; bases with no gene match: 5. This CDR3 is 13 amino acids long. Germline CDR1 reads SGHTA; CDR2 reads FQGNSA. Here the CDR3 reads CASSRTGINGYTF. DNA for the CDR3: TGTGCCAGCAGCAGGACAGGGATCAATGGCTACACCTTC.

This clonotype has a handful of counts. The chain uses TRBV3-2 and TRBJ2-5; the DNA was not used to check the table's D call, TRBD1. TRBV3-2 is classified as a pseudogene. There are 14 residues in the CDR3. CDR3 region: CASSQLGDRPTQYF. As DNA, the CDR3 is TGTGCCAGCAGCCAACTGGGGGACCGCCCCACCCAGTACTTC.

This clonotype was picked up many times. The rearrangement links TRBV5-1 to TRBJ1-1; possibly TRBD1 for D (5 bases). Trimming removed 6 bases from V and 3 bases from J, with 15 bases in between. Germline V gene data show CDR1 as SGHRS and CDR2 as YFSETQ. This CDR3 has 14 amino acids. CDR3 region: CASTPAGVDTEAFF. Here the CDR3 DNA reads TGCGCCAGCACCCCGGCGGGGGTCGACACTGAAGCTTTCTTT.

Many counts were recorded for this clonotype. The gene calls are TRBV7-8 and TRBJ2-1, with TRBD2 matching 8 bases. The CDR3 has 16 residues. The germline CDR1 and CDR2 sequences are SGHVS and FQNEAQ. The V and J ends lost 2 bases and 7 bases, in that order; junction bases with no gene match: 10. The CDR3 loop reads CASSLIGTSAFNEQFF. For the CDR3, the DNA is TGTGCCAGCAGCTTAATAGGGACTAGTGCTTTTAATGAGCAGTTCTTC.

This clonotype showed up many times. CDR3 coding DNA: TGTGCCACCAGTGATTTGAAACTAGCGGAAGATACGCAGTATTTT. Amino acids: CATSDLKLAEDTQYF. The chain is built from TRBV24-1 and TRBJ2-3; 8 bases agree with TRBD2. The CDR3 consists of 15 residues. Germline loops: CDR1 KGHDR, CDR2 SFDVKD. The V and J ends lost 0 bases and 5 bases, in that order; junction bases with no gene match: 3.

The rearrangement links TRBV20-1 to TRBJ1-2; 9 nucleotides match TRBD1. This CDR3 spans 14 amino acids. V lost 4 bases and J lost 6; bases outside the gene matches: 9. Germline CDR1 DFQATT, CDR2 SNEGSKA (reference sequence). In DNA, the CDR3 is TGCAGTGCTACTGGGGACAGGGATCAGAATGGCTACACCTTC. It is translated as CSATGDRDQNGYTF.

This clonotype was counted ten times or more. The CDR3 loop reads CASQRERGYNEQFF. The CDR3 nucleotides are TGTGCCAGCCAGCGGGAGCGGGGCTACAATGAGCAGTTCTTC. The rearrangement links TRBV2 to TRBJ2-1, with 8 bases lining up with TRBD2. The CDR3 totals 14 residues. The germline gives CDR1 SNHLY, CDR2 FYNNEI. J gave up 3 bases and V 8 bases, and 6 bases lay outside the gene matches.

The CDR3 here is CASSSLQGREPQHF. The CDR3 nucleotides are TGTGCCAGCAGTTCTCTACAGGGGAGGGAGCCCCAGCATTTT. V is TRBV7-3 and J is TRBJ1-5, with 7 bases aligning to TRBD1. The germline gives CDR1 SGHTA, CDR2 FQGTGA. After removal of 6 bases from V and 8 bases from J, the junction contained 10 bases not matched to a gene. CDR3 size: 14 residues.

The sample holds many counts of this clonotype. The chain has TRBV7-3 and TRBJ2-5; a possible D gene is TRBD2 (6 bases). Trimming left V 2 bases short and J 3 bases short, with 10 bases between. In germline, CDR1 is SGHTA, CDR2 FQGTGA. The CDR3 is made up of 14 amino acids. The CDR3 region is CASSLYGGKETQYF. The CDR3 DNA follows: TGTGCCAGCAGCTTATATGGCGGGAAAGAGACCCAGTACTTC.

The gene calls are TRBV7-3 and TRBJ1-1, with 8 bases lining up with TRBD1. Germline V gene lookup returns CDR1 SGHTA and CDR2 FQGTGA. The length of the CDR3 is 15 residues. V lost 3 bases and J lost 1; bases outside the gene matches: 4. The CDR3 DNA sequence: TGTGCCAGCAGCTTTACAGGGGGGGGGAACACTGAAGCTTTCTTT. It translates to CASSFTGGGNTEAFF.

This clonotype was observed at least ten times. CDR3 sequence (DNA): TGTGCCAGCAGCTCTCGTCGGGGGCCCCACTACGAGCAGTACTTC. Residues: CASSSRRGPHYEQYF. The chain couples TRBV5-8 to TRBJ2-7; perhaps D is TRBD1 or TRBD2 (6 bases each). Germline values: CDR1 SGHTS, CDR2 YDEGEE. V was pared by 3 bases and J by 3 bases, with 16 bases between. There are 15 residues in the CDR3. The entire variable domain, with the rest obtained from reference TRBV5-8 and TRBJ2-7, is as follows: EAGVTQSPTHLIKTRGQQATLRCSPISGHTSVYWYQQALGLGLQFLLWYDEGEERNRGNFPPRFSGRQFPNYSSELNVNALELEDSALYLCASSSRRGPHYEQYFGPGTRLTVT.

This clonotype was counted a few times. This rearrangement joins TRBV13 to TRBJ2-7, with D maybe TRBD2 (6 bases). Trimming left V 4 bases short and J 0 bases short, with 19 bases between. The CDR3 has 17 residues. Germline CDR1 and CDR2: PRHDT and FYEKMQ (reference sequence). Here the CDR3 DNA reads TGTGCCAGCAGCTACGGCGTTGGAGCGGGCTCCTCCTACGAGCAGTACTTC. Its translation is CASSYGVGAGSSYEQYF.

This clonotype was observed a single time. A much larger clone differs by one base, so this may be a read error. The V and J genes are TRBV3-1 and TRBJ2-1; D is uncertain. Germline assignment: CDR1 LGHDT and CDR2 YNNKEL (reference sequence). The CDR3 extends over 15 amino acids. The CDR3 protein is CANSHAWTTNNEQFF. In DNA form, the CDR3 reads TGTGCCAACAGCCATGCGTGGACCACCAACAATGAGCAGTTCTTC.

The chain couples TRBV6-1 to TRBJ2-5; 7 nucleotides match TRBD2. Germline CDR1 MNHNS, CDR2 SASEGT. Unmatched junction bases numbered 17, after V lost 6 bases and J lost 4 bases. This CDR3 comprises 17 residues. The CDR3 region is CASRALLPGGRGETQYF. The CDR3, as DNA: TGTGCCAGCAGGGCCCTTTTGCCGGGAGGTAGAGGAGAGACCCAGTACTTC.

This clonotype came up a few times. V gene TRBV10-3 combines with J gene TRBJ2-7, with D perhaps TRBD2 (5 bases). The CDR3 has 12 residues. Trimming pared 6 bases from V and 2 bases from J, leaving 8 bases between. Germline-derived CDR1 and CDR2 are ENHRY and SYGVKD. CDR3 nucleotides: TGTGCCATCAGCCCCGGGGCCTACGAGCAGTACTTC. It encodes CAISPGAYEQYF.

This clonotype was detected only once. In DNA, the CDR3 is TGCGCCAGCAGCCAAGAAGTCGGGGGGAACACCGGGGAGCTGTTTTTT. Residues: CASSQEVGGNTGELFF. V and J are TRBV4-3 and TRBJ2-2; D perhaps matches TRBD2 (6 bases). CDR1 LGHNA and CDR2 YSLEER come from the germline V gene. The CDR3 has 16 amino acids. Trimming took off 0 bases at V and 1 base at J, with 9 bases between the two ends.

This clonotype occurred a few times. This chain uses TRBV7-8 with TRBJ2-3; TRBD2 matches 8 bases. J lost 0 bases, V lost 6 bases, and 8 bases had no gene match. The CDR3 is 16 amino acids. The germline gives CDR1 SGHVS, CDR2 FQNEAQ. CDR3 sequence: CASRLGRGGSTDTQYF. The CDR3 DNA follows: TGTGCCAGCAGACTCGGCCGGGGGGGGAGCACAGATACGCAGTATTTT.

This clonotype occurred many times. This sequence joins TRBV18 and TRBJ2-3, with D unresolved. Germline-derived CDR1 and CDR2 are KGHSH and LQKENI. V lost 0 bases, J lost 0 bases, and 4 bases lay in between. This CDR3 region has 14 residues. This CDR3 reads CASSPPSSTDTQYF. For the CDR3, the DNA is TGTGCCAGCTCACCACCGAGTAGCACAGATACGCAGTATTTT.

This clonotype was recorded at least ten times. The chain combines TRBV5-1 with TRBJ1-1, with TRBD1 identical over 7 bases. V dropped 1 base and J dropped 4; count of bases not matched to a gene: 13. CDR1 and CDR2 (germline): SGHRS, YFSETQ. This CDR3 region has 17 residues. This chain's CDR3 is CASSLFAQGDYGTEAFF. CDR3 DNA sequence: TGCGCCAGCAGCTTGTTTGCCCAGGGGGACTACGGCACTGAAGCTTTCTTT.

The gene calls are TRBV5-1 and TRBJ2-4; TRBD2 matches at 12 bases. V was pared by 4 bases and J by 0 bases, with 8 bases of the junction left unmatched. This CDR3 has 18 residues. Looked up from germline, CDR1 is SGHRS and CDR2 is YFSETQ. CDR3 sequence reads: CASSAGLAGTLAKNIQYF. CDR3 DNA sequence: TGCGCCAGCAGCGCCGGACTAGCGGGGACCCTAGCCAAAAACATTCAGTACTTC.

In this sample, this clonotype turned up a few times. The V call is TRBV15, the J call TRBJ2-1; D not resolved. The V end was cut by 3 bases, the J end by 4 bases, with 7 bases between. Germline CDR1 LNHNV, CDR2 YYDKDF (reference sequence). The CDR3 spans 13 residues. This CDR3 reads CATSRFEYNEQFF. The CDR3, as DNA: TGTGCCACCAGCAGGTTCGAGTACAATGAGCAGTTCTTC.

This clonotype has ten or more counts. V and J are TRBV28 and TRBJ1-1; D remains ambiguous. Germline assignment: CDR1 MDHEN and CDR2 SYDVKM. This CDR3 has 15 amino acids. Trimming took off 2 bases at V and 4 bases at J, with 14 bases between the two ends. CDR3 amino acids: CASSLDTAGGTEAFF. The DNA for the CDR3 is TGTGCCAGCAGTTTAGACACGGCCGGCGGCACTGAAGCTTTCTTT.